The clone carrying this T cell receptor (beta chain) was counted many times. The antigen is not known. Through a sample-barcoded 5' primer and a J-beta primer mix, a second PCR was run for 7 to 11 cycles. The template-switch adaptor was a 5' adaptor with 12 random nucleotides. It tagged each cDNA molecule. Every individual sample yielded 2.5 million or more paired-end reads (each containing CDR3). TCRdb re-called the 5' RACE reads through MiXCR, storing one row per CDR3 protein. Of fewer than 950,000 distinct CDR3 sequences listed, around half were seen once; the top ten hold approximately 40%. Germline V gene lookup returns CDR1 KGHSH and CDR2 LQKENI. Trimming left V 2 bases short and J 7 bases short, with 18 bases between. This CDR3 has 16 residues. This entry is derived from a study of blood T cells in healthy people across ages. Findings of the study overall: TCR beta diversity, measured per million T cells, fell in a roughly linear way with age. Diversity was higher, and naive CD4+ cells more numerous, in long-lived donors than in aged donors.

The origin of this receptor is an elderly man in good health. Sequenced sample: blood. The chain links TRBV18 to TRBJ2-1; D is uncertain. CDR3 residues: CASSPSTTGIWNEQFF. DNA of the CDR3: TGTGCCAGCTCACCATCGACAACCGGAATCTGGAATGAGCAGTTCTTC.